This T cell receptor (beta chain) was documented in a study of T-cell memory formation after mild COVID-19 (dated by TCRdb to the early 2020s). Regarding the research as a whole: Most TCR sequence clusters were specific to one of the two donors. In two donors, T-cell clones that expanded and contracted after mild COVID-19 were tracked by sequencing TCRalpha and TCRbeta repertoires over time. Two young, previously healthy adult volunteers made up the cohort, one male and one female.

Ficoll-Paque density gradient centrifugation was used to isolate PBMCs. According to the germline V gene, CDR1 reads MNHEY and CDR2 reads SVGAGI. Inclusive of the bounding cysteine and phenylalanine, the CDR3 is 16 residues long. Here the CDR3 DNA is all that survives: 48 bases in frame from base 1. V is cut back by 0 bases and J by 8 bases, with 8 bases in the junction unmatched. The table lists this clonotype with a count of one. Its antigen has not been determined. Per-base quality was not reported, and no clone a single base away is much larger than it. Resting on one read, the evidence is weak. TCRdb names Illumina NovaSeq 6000 as the instrument used. TCRalpha and TCRbeta cDNA libraries were built by 5'RACE with constant-segment primers, adding sample barcodes and unique molecular identifiers. RNA was extracted from every sample with Trizol reagent. Libraries were amplified in two PCR steps, with a second sample barcode and Illumina TruSeq adapters added in the second step. The libraries were sequenced on an Illumina NovaSeq using 2 x 150 bp paired-end reads. From the authors' description of their analysis: With migec v1.2.7, reads were demultiplexed and then collapsed into UMI-guided consensus sequences. Using mixcr v2.1.11, UMI consensuses were aligned to TRA and TRB V and J templates and then assembled into clonotypes. Clonotypes were classified as expanded or contracted when called significant by both edgeR and NoisET, with noise models trained on biological replicates. For edgeR calls, a false discovery rate-adjusted p below 0.01 and a log2 fold-change threshold of 1 were applied. As an exploratory analysis of dynamics, PCA with hierarchical clustering was applied to max-normalized trajectories of the 1000 most abundant clonotypes. Each responding clone was given a CD4 or CD8 phenotype based on the CD4+ and CD8+ repertoires, which had been sequenced separately. TCRdb trimmed the raw reads at Q25, called clones with MiXCR and kept productive beta chains. Each CDR3 protein appears once, grouped with its most common genes and DNA. These V and J calls originate from TCRdb's pipeline instead of the authors' own analysis. The sample table shows about 310,000 distinct CDR3 sequences, and roughly a fifth are seen once. Over 20% of the sample is in the top ten clones.

The investigation overall reported the following: Some responding clones were found in pre-infection memory, which suggests that pre-existing cross-reactive memory T cells took part in the SARS-CoV-2 response. Only two mild cases were covered in the study, and larger cohorts including severe cases with pre-infection samples were considered necessary. From day 15 to 85, contracting clones showed balanced CD4/CD8 phenotypes, whereas a second wave of clones that expanded from day 15 to 37 leaned towards CD4+. SARS-CoV-2 specificity of the second-wave clones peaking on day 37 was not confirmed. Contracting CD4+ clones turned up mainly in the CM and EM memory subsets, whereas EMRA was where CD8+ clones were enriched.

The sequencing sample was made of PBMCs or a T cell subset sorted from them (not recorded which). This receptor was taken from a man aged 18 to 35 who had mild COVID-19 (a few samples of this study predate the infection). The sample titles of this study are shuffled in the database, so cell type and time point are left out; the donor was told from shared clones. Recombination linked TRBV6-5 to TRBJ1-4; TRBD1 aligns with 8 central bases. The DNA sequence is given as TGTGCCAGCAGTTACTCGATGCAGGGGGCGCCGGAAAAACTGTTTTTT. Translated, this is CASSYSMQGAPEKLFF.